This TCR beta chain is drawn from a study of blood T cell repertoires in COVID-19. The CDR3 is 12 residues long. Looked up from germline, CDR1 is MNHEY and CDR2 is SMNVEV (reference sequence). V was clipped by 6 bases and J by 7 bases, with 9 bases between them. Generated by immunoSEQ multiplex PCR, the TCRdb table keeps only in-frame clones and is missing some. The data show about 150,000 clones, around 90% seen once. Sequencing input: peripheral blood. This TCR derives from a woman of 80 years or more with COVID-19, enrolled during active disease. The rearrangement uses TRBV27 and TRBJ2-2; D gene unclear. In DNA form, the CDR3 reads TGTGCCAGCAGGGCCCGGGTCGGGGAGCTGTTTTTT. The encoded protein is CASRARVGELFF.